This TCR beta chain was recorded in a study of a mutant IDH1 vaccine in newly diagnosed glioma (dated by TCRdb to about 2021). Regarding the study in general: Patients were given eight vaccinations, in weeks 1, 3, 5, 7, 11, 15, 19 and 23, which matched visits V03 through V10. Of the 30 to 35 treated patients, about 62% were male and 37.5% were female, and a mean age of around 40 years was recorded. Peripheral blood was drawn at six visits: V03 (baseline), V05, V07, V10, V12 and V13. Longitudinal TCRB deep sequencing was done for 25 treated patients, wherever samples were available for exploratory analyses. Prior to enrollment, patients had been given standard therapy consisting of radiotherapy alone, temozolomide alone, or radiochemotherapy with temozolomide, with the combination given to most patients. Vaccination was initiated 4-6 weeks after radiotherapy alone, or concurrently with temozolomide cycles in the chemotherapy-containing groups.

The library relied on the immunoSEQ multiplex PCR assay. Rearranged TCR beta chain sequences were amplified with the hsTCRB Kit following the manufacturer's protocol. TCRB libraries were sequenced on an Illumina MiSeq. From the authors' description of their analysis: The proprietary platform of the kit vendor was used for demultiplexing, trimming and gene mapping. TCRdb took this table from immuneACCESS and kept in-frame rearrangements with V and J called. Such tables lack part of the clones; where checked against another copy, unresolved V genes explain under half of the gap, and the rest is unexplained. V and J calls and clone size come straight from that table; D and trimming were deduced from the DNA. For this sample the table gives about 120,000 clones, of which about 80% were detected only once. 5% to 7% of the sample goes to the ten largest clones. Interpreted using the paper, the time point label stands for: week 11, during vaccination. Each vaccine dose, consisting of 300 ug of a 20-mer mutant IDH1 peptide in Montanide, was administered subcutaneously with topical imiquimod. The donors had newly diagnosed IDH1-mutant astrocytomas of WHO grade 3 or 4 that showed loss of nuclear ATRX. The samples were drawn from NOA16, a multicentre, single-arm, open-label phase I trial in Germany that tested a mutant IDH1 peptide vaccine in humans for the first time. The DNeasy Blood and Tissue Kit was used to extract genomic DNA from EDTA blood for TCRB sequencing.

The CDR3 sequence holds 15 residues, the cysteine and phenylalanine included. Solely the CDR3 DNA is kept, with 45 bases framed from the first base. V is trimmed back by 4 bases and J by 4 bases, and the junction contains 7 bases that no gene match accounts for. CDR1 and CDR2 are drawn from the germline V gene: SNHLY, FYNNEI. Comments on this clone: The specificity of this receptor is unknown. No qualities accompany the bases; no much larger clone lies one base away.

Overall results and qualifications from the work: Selection of PBMC samples for TCRB deep sequencing was based on availability. Across multiple MHC alleles, vaccine-induced immune responses were seen in approximately 93% of patients. The authors stated that sample limitations prevented analyses of patient blood samples from being reproduced. Changes in the top peripheral T cell clonotypes picked up by TCRB sequencing did not appear to be linked to pseudoprogression.

The input for sequencing was PBMCs, taken from a glioma patient whose treatment included an IDH1 peptide vaccine. The sequence derives from a middle-aged man with glioma. The rearranged chain carries TRBV2 and TRBJ2-5; 9 of the junction bases match TRBD2. The CDR3 protein: CASSVIAGARETQYF. The nucleotide sequence is TGTGCCAGCAGTGTTATAGCGGGGGCTCGAGAGACCCAGTACTTC. Supplemented by the reference TRBV2 and TRBJ2-5 proteins around the CDR3, the complete variable domain is EPEVTQTPSHQVTQMGQEVILRCVPISNHLYFYWYRQILGQKVEFLVSFYNNEISEKSEIFDDQFSVERPDGSNFTLKIRSTKLEDSAMYFCASSVIAGARETQYFGPGTRLLVL.